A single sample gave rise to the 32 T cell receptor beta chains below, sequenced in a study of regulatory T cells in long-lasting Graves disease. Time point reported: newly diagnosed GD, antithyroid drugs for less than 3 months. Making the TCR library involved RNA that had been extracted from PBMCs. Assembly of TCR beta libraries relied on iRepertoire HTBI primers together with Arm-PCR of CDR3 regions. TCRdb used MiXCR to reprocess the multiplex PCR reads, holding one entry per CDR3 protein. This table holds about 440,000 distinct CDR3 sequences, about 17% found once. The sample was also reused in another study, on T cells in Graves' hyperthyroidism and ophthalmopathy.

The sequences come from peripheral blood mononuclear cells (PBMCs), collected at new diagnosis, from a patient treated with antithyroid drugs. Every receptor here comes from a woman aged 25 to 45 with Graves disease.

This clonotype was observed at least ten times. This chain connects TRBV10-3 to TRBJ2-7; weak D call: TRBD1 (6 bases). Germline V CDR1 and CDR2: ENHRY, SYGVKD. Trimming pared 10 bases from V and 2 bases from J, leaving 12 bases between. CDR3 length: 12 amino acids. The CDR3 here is CATGQSAYEQYF. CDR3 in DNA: TGTGCCACCGGACAGTCGGCCTACGAGCAGTACTTC.

CDR3 in DNA: TGTGCCAGCAGCTTAGCGTCTGGGGTGGGTCAGCCCCAGCATTTT. This gives the protein CASSLASGVGQPQHF. The J gene is TRBJ1-5, the V gene TRBV2; D is unresolved. Trimming stripped 6 bases from V and 6 bases from J, with 18 bases between. The length of the CDR3 is 15 residues. Germline V gene data show CDR1 as SNHLY and CDR2 as FYNNEI.

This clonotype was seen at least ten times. CDR3 protein: CSARPRRGYRNEQFF. CDR3 in DNA: TGCAGTGCTAGACCCAGAAGGGGGTATCGGAATGAGCAGTTCTTC. This sequence joins TRBV20-1 and TRBJ2-1, with D tentatively TRBD1 (6 bases). Germline CDR1 DFQATT, CDR2 SNEGSKA (reference sequence). The ends were cut back, 2 bases at V and 7 bases at J, with 18 bases in the middle. The CDR3 runs 15 residues.

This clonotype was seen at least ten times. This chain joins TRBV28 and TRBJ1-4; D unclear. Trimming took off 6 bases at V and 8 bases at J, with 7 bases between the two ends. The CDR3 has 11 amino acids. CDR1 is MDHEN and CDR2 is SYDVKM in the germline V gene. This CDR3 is CASRYGEKLFF. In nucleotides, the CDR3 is TGTGCCAGCAGGTACGGGGAAAAACTGTTTTTT.

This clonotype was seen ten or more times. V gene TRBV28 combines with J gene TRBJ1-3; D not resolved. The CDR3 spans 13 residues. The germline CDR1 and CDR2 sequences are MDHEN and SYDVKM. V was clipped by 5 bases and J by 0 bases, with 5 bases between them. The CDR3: CASSPYSGNTIYF. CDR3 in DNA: TGTGCCAGCAGTCCTTACTCTGGAAACACCATATATTTT.

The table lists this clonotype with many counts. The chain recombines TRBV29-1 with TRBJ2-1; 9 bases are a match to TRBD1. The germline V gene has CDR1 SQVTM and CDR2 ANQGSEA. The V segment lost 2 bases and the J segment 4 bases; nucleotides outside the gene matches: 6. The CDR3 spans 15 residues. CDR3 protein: CSVERLGQGYNEQFF. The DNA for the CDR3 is TGCAGCGTTGAAAGGCTGGGACAGGGATACAATGAGCAGTTCTTC.

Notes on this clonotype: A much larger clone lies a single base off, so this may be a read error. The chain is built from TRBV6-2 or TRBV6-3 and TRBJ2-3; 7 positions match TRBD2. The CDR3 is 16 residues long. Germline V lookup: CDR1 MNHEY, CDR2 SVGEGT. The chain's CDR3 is CASSGVAGVWADTHYF. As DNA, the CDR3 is TGTGCCAGCAGTGGGGTGGCGGGAGTGTGGGCAGATACGCATTATTTT.

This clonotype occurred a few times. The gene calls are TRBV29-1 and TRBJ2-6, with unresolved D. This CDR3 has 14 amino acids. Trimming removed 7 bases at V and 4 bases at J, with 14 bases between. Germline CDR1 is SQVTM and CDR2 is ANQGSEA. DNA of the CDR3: TGCAGCGCCGAGGTCCCGGCAGGGGCCAACGTCCTGACTTTC. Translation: CSAEVPAGANVLTF.

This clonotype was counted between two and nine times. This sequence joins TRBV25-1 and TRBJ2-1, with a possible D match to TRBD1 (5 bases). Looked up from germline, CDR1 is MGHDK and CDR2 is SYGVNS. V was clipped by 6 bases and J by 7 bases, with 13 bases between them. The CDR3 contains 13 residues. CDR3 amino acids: CASSDKYRNEQFF. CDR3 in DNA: TGTGCCAGCAGCGATAAATACAGGAATGAGCAGTTCTTC.

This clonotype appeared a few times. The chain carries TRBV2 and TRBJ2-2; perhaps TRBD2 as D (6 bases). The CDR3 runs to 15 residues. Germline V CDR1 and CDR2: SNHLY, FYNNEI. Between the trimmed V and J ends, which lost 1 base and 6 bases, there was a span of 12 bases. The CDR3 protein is CASSEDGGAAGELFF. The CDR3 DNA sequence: TGTGCCAGCAGTGAAGATGGAGGGGCGGCCGGGGAGCTGTTTTTT.

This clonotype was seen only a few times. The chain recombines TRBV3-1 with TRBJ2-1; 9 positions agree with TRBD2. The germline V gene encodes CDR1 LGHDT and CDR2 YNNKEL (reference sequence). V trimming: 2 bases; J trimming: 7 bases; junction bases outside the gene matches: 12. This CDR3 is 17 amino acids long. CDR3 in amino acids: CASSQPPTGTSYNEQFF. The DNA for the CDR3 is TGTGCCAGCAGCCAACCCCCTACCGGGACTAGCTATAATGAGCAGTTCTTC.

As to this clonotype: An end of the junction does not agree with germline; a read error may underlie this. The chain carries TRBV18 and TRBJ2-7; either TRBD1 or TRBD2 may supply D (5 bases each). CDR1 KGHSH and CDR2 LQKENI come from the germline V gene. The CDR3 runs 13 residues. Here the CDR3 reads CAGSPGTGDEQYF. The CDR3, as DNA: TGTGCCGGCTCACCGGGGACGGGCGACGAGCAGTACTTC.

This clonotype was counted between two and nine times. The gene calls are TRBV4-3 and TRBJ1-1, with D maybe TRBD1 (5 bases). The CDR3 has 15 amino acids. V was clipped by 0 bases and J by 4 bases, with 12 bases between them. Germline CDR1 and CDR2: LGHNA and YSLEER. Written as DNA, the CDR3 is TGCGCCAGCAGCCAAGAAGGCTTAAGGGGCACTGAAGCTTTCTTT. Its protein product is CASSQEGLRGTEAFF.

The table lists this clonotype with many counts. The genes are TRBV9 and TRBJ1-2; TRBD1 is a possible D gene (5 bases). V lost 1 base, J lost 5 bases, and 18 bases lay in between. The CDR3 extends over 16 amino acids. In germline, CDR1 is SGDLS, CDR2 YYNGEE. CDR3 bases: TGTGCCAGCAGCGTAAATTTTTATGGCGGGACTTATGGCTACACCTTC. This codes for CASSVNFYGGTYGYTF.

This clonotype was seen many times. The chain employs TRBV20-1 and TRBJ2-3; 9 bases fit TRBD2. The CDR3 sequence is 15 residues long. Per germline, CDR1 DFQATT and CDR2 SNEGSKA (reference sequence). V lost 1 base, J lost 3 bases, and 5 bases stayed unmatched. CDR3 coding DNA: TGCAGTGCTAGAGTTTTAGCGGGAGTGACAGATACGCAGTATTTT. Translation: CSARVLAGVTDTQYF.

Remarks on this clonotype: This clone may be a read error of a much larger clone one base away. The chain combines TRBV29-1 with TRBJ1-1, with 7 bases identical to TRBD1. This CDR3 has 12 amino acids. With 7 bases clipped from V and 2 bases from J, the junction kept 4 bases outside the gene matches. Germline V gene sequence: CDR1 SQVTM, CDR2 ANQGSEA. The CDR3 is CSGGTDNTEAFF. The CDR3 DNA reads TGCAGCGGGGGGACAGATAACACTGAAGCTTTCTTT.

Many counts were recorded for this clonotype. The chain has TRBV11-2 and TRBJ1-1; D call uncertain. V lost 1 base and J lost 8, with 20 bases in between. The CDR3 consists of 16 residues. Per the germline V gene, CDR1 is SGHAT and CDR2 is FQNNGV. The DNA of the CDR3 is TGTGCCAGCAGCTTAGGTTTGCAGGCACAGAGCACAGAAGCTTTCTTT. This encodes CASSLGLQAQSTEAFF. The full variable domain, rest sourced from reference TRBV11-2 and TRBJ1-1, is EAGVAQSPRYKIIEKRQSVAFWCNPISGHATLYWYQQILGQGPKLLIQFQNNGVVDDSQLPKDRFSAERLKGVDSTLKIQPAKLEDSAVYLCASSLGLQAQSTEAFFGQGTRLTVV.

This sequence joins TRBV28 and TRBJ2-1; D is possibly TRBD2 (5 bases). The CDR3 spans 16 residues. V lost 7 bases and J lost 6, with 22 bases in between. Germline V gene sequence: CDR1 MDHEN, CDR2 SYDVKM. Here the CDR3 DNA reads TGTGCCAGCAATAACTTCCCTACTTCGCGGGTCAATGAGCAGTTCTTC. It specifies CASNNFPTSRVNEQFF.

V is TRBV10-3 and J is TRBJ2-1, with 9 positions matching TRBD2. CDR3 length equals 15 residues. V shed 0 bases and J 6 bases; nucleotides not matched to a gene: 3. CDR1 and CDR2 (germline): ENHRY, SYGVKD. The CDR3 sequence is CAISESAGGFNEQFF. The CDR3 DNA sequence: TGTGCCATCAGTGAGTCGGCGGGAGGGTTCAATGAGCAGTTCTTC.

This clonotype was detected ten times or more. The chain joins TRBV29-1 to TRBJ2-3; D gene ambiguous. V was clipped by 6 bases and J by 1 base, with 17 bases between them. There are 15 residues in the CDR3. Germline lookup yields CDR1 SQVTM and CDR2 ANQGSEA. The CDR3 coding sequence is TGCAGCGTAATTTCGTTCCCTCGGGGCACAGATACGCAGTATTTT. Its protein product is CSVISFPRGTDTQYF.

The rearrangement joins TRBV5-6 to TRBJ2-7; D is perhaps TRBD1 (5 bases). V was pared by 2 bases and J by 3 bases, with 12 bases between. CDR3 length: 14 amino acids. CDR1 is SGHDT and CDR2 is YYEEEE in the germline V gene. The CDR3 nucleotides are TGTGCCAGCAGCTTCCGGCTCCAGGGCTACGAGCAGTACTTC. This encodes CASSFRLQGYEQYF.

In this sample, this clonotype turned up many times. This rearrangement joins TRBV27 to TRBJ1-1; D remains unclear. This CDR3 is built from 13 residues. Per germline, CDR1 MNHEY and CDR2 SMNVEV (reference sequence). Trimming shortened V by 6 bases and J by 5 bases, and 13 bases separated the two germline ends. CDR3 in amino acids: CASSTPRETEAFF. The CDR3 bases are TGTGCCAGCAGCACCCCCCGGGAGACTGAAGCTTTCTTT.

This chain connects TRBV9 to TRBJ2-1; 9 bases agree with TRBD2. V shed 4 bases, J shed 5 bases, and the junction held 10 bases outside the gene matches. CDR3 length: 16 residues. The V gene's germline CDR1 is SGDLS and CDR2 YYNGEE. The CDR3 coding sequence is TGTGCCAGCAGCCCAGGATGGACTAGCGCCGACAATGAGCAGTTCTTC. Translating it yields CASSPGWTSADNEQFF.

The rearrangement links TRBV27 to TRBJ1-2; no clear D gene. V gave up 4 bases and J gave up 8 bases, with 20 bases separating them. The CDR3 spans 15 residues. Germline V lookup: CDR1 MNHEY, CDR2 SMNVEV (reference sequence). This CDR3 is CASSSQKPQRRGYTF. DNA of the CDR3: TGTGCCAGCAGTTCCCAAAAACCCCAGCGACGAGGCTACACCTTC.

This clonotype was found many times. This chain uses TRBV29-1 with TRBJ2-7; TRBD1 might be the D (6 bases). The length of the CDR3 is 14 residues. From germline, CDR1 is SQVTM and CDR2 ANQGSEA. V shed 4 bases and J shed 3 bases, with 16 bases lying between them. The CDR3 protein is CSVASDSSFYEQYF. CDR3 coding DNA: TGCAGCGTTGCCTCGGACAGTTCATTCTACGAGCAGTACTTC.

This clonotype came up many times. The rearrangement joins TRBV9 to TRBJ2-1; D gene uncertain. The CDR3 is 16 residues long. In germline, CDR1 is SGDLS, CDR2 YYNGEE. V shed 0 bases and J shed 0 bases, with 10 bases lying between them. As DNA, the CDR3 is TGTGCCAGCAGCGTAGCTCCGGACCGCTCCTACAATGAGCAGTTCTTC. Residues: CASSVAPDRSYNEQFF.

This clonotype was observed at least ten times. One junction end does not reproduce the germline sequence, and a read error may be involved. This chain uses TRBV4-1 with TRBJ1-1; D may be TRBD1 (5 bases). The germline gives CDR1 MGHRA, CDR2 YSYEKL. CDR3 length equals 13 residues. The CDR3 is CASSQRGNTEAFF. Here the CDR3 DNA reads TGTGCCAGCAGCCAAAGGGGGAACACTGAAGCTTTCTTT.

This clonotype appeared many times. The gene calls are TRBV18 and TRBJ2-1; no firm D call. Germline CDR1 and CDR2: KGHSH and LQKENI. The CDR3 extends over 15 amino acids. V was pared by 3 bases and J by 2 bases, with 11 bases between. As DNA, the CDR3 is TGTGCCAGCTCACCGGTCGGCGGAACCTACAATGAGCAGTTCTTC. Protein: CASSPVGGTYNEQFF. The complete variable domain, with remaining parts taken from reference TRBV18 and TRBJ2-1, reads NAGVMQNPRHLVRRRGQEARLRCSPMKGHSHVYWYRQLPEEGLKFMVYLQKENIIDESGMPKERFSAEFPKEGPSILRIQQVVRGDSAAYFCASSPVGGTYNEQFFGPGTRLTVL.

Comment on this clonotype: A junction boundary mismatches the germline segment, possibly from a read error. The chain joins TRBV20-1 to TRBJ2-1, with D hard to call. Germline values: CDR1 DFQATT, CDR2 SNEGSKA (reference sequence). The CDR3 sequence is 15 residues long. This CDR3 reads CSATLAPGSFNEQFF. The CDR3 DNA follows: TGCAGTGCTACCTTAGCCCCGGGCTCCTTCAATGAGCAGTTCTTC.

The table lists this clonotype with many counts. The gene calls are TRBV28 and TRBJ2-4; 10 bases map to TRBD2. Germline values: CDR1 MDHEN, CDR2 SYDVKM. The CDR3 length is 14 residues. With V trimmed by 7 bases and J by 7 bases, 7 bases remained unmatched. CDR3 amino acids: CASKGSGRKNIQYF. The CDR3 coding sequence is TGTGCCAGCAAGGGTAGCGGGAGGAAGAACATTCAGTACTTC.

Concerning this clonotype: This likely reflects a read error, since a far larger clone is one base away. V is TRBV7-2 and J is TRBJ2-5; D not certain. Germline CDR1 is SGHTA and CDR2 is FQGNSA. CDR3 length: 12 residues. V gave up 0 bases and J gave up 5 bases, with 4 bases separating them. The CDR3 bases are TGTGCCAGCAGCTTAGCGGACGAGACCCAGTACTTC. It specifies CASSLADETQYF.

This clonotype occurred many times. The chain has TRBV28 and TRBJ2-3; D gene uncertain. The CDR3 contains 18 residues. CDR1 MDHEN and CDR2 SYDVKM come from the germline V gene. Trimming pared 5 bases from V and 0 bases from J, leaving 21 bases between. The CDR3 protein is CASSLGLTYRQSTDTQYF. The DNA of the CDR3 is TGTGCCAGCAGTCTAGGGCTAACTTACCGACAAAGCACAGATACGCAGTATTTT.